This TCR beta chain came from a study of OX40 agonist ivuxolimab in advanced cancers. Only in-frame clones appear in the TCRdb table, and some are missing; sequencing was by immunoSEQ multiplex PCR. Of tens of thousands of clones detected, about 89% appear once; the ten largest clones hold roughly 4.5%. V lost 10 bases and J lost 5; bases outside the gene matches: 9. The V gene's germline CDR1 is MNHEY and CDR2 SMNVEV (reference sequence). The CDR3 loop spans 14 amino acids. J is TRBJ1-5 and V is TRBV27; 9 bases match TRBD1. Sequenced here: CD4+ or CD8+ T cells sorted from blood, sampled in a trial of the OX40 agonist ivuxolimab. The TCR was taken from an adult with an advanced solid tumor such as melanoma, head and neck, liver or kidney cancer. This chain's CDR3 is CATAGDRADQPQHF. The CDR3 nucleotides read TGTGCCACCGCGGGGGACAGGGCTGATCAGCCCCAGCATTTT.